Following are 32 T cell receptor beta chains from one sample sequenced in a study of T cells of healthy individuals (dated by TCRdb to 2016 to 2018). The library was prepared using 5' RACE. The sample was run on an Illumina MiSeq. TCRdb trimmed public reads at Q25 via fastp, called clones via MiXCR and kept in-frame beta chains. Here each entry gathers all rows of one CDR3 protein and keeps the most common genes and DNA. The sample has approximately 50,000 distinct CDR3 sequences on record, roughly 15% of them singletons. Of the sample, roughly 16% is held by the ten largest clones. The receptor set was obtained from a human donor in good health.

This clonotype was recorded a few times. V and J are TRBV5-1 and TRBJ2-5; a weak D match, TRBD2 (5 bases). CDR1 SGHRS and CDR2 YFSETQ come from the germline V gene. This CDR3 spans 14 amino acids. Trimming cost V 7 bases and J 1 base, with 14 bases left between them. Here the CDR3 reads CASYTSGLQETQYF. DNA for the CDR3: TGCGCCAGCTACACGTCAGGACTCCAAGAGACCCAGTACTTC. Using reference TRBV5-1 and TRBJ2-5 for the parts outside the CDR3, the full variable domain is KAGVTQTPRYLIKTRGQQVTLSCSPISGHRSVSWYQQTPGQGLQFLFEYFSETQRNKGNFPGRFSGRQFSNSRSEMNVSTLELGDSALYLCASYTSGLQETQYFGPGTRLLVL.

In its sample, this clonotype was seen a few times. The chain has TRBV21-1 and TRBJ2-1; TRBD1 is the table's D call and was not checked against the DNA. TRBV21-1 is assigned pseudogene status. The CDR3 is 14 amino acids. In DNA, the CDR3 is TGTGCCAGCAGCAAGGTTACGGTGTGGGGACAGCAGTTCTTC. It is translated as CASSKVTVWGQQFF.

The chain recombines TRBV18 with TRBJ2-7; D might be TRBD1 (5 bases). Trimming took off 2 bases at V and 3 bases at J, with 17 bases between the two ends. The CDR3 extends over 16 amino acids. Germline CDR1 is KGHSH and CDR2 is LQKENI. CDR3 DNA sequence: TGTGCCAGCTCACCATACGGTAGCCAGGGAAGCTACGAGCAGTACTTC. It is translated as CASSPYGSQGSYEQYF.

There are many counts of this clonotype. CDR3: CSVEGQGVGGYTF. The CDR3 region has the DNA TGCAGCGTTGAGGGGCAGGGGGTCGGTGGCTACACCTTC. This chain links TRBV29-1 with TRBJ1-2; 7 nucleotides agree with TRBD1. CDR3 size: 13 residues. Germline V CDR1 and CDR2: SQVTM, ANQGSEA. V shed 3 bases, J shed 7 bases, and the junction held 8 bases outside the gene matches.

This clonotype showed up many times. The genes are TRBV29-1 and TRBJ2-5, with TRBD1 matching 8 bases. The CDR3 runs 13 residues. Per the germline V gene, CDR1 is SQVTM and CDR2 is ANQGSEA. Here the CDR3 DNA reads TGCAGTGGATTCACCGGGACAGGAGAGACCCAGTACTTC. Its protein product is CSGFTGTGETQYF.

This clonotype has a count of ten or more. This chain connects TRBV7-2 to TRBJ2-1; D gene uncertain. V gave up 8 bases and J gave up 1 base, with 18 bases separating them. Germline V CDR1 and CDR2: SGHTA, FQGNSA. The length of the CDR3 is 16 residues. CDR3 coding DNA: TGTGCCAGCGTATTGTCCACTGCCCTTTCCTACAATGAGCAGTTCTTC. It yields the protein CASVLSTALSYNEQFF.

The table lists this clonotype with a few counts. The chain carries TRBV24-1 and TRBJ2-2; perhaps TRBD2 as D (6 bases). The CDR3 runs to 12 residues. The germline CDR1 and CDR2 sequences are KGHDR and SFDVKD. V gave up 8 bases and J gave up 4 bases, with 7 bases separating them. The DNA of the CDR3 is TGTGCCACCAACGGGGGCACCGGGGAGCTGTTTTTT. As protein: CATNGGTGELFF.

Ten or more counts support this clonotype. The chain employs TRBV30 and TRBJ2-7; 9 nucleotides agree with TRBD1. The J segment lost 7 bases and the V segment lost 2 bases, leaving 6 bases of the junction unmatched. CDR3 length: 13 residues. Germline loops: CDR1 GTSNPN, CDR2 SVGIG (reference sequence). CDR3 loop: CAWSWDRAGEQYF. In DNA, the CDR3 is TGTGCCTGGAGTTGGGACAGGGCGGGGGAGCAGTACTTC.

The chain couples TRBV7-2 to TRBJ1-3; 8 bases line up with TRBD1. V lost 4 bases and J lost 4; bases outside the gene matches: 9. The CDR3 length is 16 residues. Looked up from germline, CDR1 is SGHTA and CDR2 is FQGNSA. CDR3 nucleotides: TGTGCCAGCAGCTCAGGACAGGGTATTGGAGGAAACACCATATATTTT. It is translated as CASSSGQGIGGNTIYF.

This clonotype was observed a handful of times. Here the CDR3 reads CASSPGTGNGGETQYF. CDR3 nucleotides: TGTGCCAGTAGTCCGGGGACAGGGAACGGGGGAGAGACCCAGTACTTC. J is TRBJ2-5 and V is TRBV19; 9 nucleotides line up with TRBD1. Germline V CDR1 and CDR2: LNHDA, SQIVND (reference sequence). V trimming: 5 bases; J trimming: 4 bases; junction bases outside the gene matches: 11. The CDR3 is 16 residues long. Variable domain in full (rest from reference TRBV19 and TRBJ2-5): DGGITQSPKYLFRKEGQNVTLSCEQNLNHDAMYWYRQDPGQGLRLIYYSQIVNDFQKGDIAEGYSVSREKKESFPLTVTSAQKNPTAFYLCASSPGTGNGGETQYFGPGTRLLVL.

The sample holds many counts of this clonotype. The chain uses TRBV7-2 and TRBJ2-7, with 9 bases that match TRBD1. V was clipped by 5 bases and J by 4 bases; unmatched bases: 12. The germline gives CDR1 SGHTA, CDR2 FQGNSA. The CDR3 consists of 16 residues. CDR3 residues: CASSQGSATGGYEQYF. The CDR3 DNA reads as TGTGCCAGCAGCCAAGGGTCAGCGACAGGGGGTTACGAGCAGTACTTC.

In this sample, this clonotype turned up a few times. CDR3 in DNA: TGTGCCAGCAGTTTAGGATGGGGGACTAGCGTGAATGAGCAGTTCTTC. Translation: CASSLGWGTSVNEQFF. The chain recombines TRBV12-3 or TRBV12-4 with TRBJ2-1; 10 bases align to TRBD2. This CDR3 contains 16 residues. The trim removed 1 base at V and 7 bases at J, leaving 7 bases unmatched.

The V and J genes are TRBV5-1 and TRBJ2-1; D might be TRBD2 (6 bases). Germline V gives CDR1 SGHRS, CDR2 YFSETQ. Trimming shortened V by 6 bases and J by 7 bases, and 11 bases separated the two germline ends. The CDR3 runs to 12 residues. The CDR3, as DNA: TGCGCCAGCATAACGGAGGGGAATGAGCAGTTCTTC. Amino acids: CASITEGNEQFF.

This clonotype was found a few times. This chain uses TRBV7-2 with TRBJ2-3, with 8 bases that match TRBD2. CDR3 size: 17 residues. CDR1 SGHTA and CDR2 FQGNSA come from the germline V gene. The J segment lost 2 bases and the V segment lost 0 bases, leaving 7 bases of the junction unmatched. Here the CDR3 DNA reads TGTGCCAGCAGCTTAGCGTTGACGGGAGGGTTCACAGATACGCAGTATTTT. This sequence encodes CASSLALTGGFTDTQYF.

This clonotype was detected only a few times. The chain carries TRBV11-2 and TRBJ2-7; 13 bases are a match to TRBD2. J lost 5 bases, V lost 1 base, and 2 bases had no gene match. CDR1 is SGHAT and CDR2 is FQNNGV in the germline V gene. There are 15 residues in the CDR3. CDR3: CASSLGTSGGDEQYF. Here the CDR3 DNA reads TGTGCCAGCAGCTTAGGAACTAGCGGGGGGGACGAGCAGTACTTC.

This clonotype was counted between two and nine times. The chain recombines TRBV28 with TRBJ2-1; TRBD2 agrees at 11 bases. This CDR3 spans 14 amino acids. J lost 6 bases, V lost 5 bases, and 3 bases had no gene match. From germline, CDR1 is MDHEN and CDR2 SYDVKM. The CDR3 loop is CASSASGGSNEQFF. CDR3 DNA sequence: TGTGCCAGCAGTGCTAGCGGGGGGAGCAATGAGCAGTTCTTC. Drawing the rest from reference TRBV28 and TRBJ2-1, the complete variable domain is DVKVTQSSRYLVKRTGEKVFLECVQDMDHENMFWYRQDPGLGLRLIYFSYDVKMKEKGDIPEGYSVSREKKERFSLILESASTNQTSMYLCASSASGGSNEQFFGPGTRLTVL.

CDR3 nucleotide sequence: TGTGCCAGCATGCAGGGTCTTGCGGTCGGGGAGCTGTTTTTT. Translated: CASMQGLAVGELFF. This chain uses TRBV6-1 with TRBJ2-2; possible D gene TRBD1, 5 bases. The CDR3 contains 14 residues. V was trimmed by 7 bases and J by 7 bases, leaving 16 bases between them. Germline V CDR1 and CDR2: MNHNS, SASEGT.

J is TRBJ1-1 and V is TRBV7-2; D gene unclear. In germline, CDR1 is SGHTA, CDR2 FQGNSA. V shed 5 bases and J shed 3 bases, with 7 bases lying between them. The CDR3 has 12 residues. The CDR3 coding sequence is TGTGCCAGCAGCCACGGGGACACTGAAGCTTTCTTT. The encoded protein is CASSHGDTEAFF. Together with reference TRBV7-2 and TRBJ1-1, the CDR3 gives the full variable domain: GAGVSQSPSNKVTEKGKDVELRCDPISGHTALYWYRQSLGQGLEFLIYFQGNSAPDKSGLPSDRFSAERTGGSVSTLTIQRTQQEDSAVYLCASSHGDTEAFFGQGTRLTVV.

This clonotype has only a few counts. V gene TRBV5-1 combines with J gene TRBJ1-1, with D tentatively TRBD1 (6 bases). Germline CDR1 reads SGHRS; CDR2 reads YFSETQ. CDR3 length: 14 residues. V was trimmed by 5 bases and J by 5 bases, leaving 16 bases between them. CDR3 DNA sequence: TGCGCCAGCAGTCAAGGGGGGGGGGAGACTGAAGCTTTCTTT. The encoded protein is CASSQGGGETEAFF.

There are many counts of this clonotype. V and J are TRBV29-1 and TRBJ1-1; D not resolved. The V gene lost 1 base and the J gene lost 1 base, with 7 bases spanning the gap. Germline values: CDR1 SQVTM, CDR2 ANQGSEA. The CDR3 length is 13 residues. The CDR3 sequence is CSVEAPGNTEAFF. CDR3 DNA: TGCAGCGTTGAAGCGCCGGGGAACACTGAAGCTTTCTTT.

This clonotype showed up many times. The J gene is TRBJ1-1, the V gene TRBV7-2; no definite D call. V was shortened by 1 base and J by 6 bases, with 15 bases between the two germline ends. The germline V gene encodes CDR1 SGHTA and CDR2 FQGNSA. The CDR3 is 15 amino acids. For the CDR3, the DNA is TGTGCCAGCAGCTTAGGCGCGTGGCTAACTGCTGAAGCTTTCTTT. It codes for CASSLGAWLTAEAFF.

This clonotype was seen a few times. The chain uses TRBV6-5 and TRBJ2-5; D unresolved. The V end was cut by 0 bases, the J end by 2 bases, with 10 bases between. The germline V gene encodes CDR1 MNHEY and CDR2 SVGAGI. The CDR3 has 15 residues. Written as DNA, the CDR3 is TGTGCCAGCAGTTACTCAGGGCTGAGGCAAGAGACCCAGTACTTC. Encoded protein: CASSYSGLRQETQYF.

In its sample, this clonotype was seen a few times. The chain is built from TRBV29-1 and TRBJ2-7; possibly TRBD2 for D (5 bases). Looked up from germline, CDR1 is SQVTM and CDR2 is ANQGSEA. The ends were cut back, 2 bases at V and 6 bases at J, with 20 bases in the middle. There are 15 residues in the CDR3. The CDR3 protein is CSVESRGSLRPEQYF. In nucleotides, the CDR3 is TGCAGCGTTGAATCCCGAGGGTCTCTAAGGCCCGAGCAGTACTTC.

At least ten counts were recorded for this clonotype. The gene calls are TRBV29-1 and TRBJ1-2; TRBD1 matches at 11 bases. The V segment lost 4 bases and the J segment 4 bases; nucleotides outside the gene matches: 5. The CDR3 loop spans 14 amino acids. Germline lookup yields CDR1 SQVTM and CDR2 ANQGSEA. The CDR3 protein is CSVVGTGGSYGYTF. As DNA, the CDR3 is TGCAGCGTTGTGGGGACAGGGGGGAGCTATGGCTACACCTTC.

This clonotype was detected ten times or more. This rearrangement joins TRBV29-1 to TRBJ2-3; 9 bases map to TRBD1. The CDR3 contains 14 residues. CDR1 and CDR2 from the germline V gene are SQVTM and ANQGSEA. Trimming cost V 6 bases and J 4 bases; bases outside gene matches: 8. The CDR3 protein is CSVIPGQGPDTQYF. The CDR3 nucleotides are TGCAGCGTGATACCGGGACAGGGCCCAGATACGCAGTATTTT.

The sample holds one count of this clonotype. The CDR3 nucleotides read TGTGCCAGCAGTGAATTCCCCGGGGGGAAGAGTCAGCCCCAGCATTTT. Protein product: CASSEFPGGKSQPQHF. V usage is TRBV6-1 and J usage is TRBJ1-5; a possible D gene is TRBD1 (5 bases). The CDR3 spans 16 residues. Trimming cost V 2 bases and J 6 bases, with 17 bases left between them. Germline V CDR1 and CDR2: MNHNS, SASEGT.

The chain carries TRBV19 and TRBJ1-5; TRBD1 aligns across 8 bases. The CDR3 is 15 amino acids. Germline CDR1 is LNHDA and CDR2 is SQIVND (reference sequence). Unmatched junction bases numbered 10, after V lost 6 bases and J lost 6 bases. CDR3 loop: CASSSTGEGGQPQHF. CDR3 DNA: TGTGCCAGTAGCTCGACAGGGGAAGGGGGTCAGCCCCAGCATTTT.

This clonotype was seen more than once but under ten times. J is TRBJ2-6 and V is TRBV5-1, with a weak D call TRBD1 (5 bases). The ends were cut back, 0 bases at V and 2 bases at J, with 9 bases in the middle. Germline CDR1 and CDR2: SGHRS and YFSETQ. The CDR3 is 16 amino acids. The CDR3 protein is CASSLVAGTGANVLTF. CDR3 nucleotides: TGCGCCAGCAGCTTGGTGGCAGGGACTGGGGCCAACGTCCTGACTTTC.

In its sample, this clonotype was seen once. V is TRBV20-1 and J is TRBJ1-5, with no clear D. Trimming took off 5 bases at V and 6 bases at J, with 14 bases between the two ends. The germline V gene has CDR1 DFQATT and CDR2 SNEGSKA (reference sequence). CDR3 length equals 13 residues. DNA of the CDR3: TGCAGTGCTTCAACCCCGGGGATTCAGCCCCAGCATTTT. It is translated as CSASTPGIQPQHF.

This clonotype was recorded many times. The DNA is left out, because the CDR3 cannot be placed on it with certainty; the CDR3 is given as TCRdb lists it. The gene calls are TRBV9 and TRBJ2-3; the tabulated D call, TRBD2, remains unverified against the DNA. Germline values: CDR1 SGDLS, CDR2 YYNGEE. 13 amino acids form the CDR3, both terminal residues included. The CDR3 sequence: CASSVAIGSEGIF.

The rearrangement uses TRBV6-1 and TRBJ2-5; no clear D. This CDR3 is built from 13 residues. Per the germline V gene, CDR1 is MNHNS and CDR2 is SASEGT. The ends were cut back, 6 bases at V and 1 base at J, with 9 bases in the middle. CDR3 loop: CASSGPTQETQYF. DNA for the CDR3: TGTGCCAGCAGCGGACCGACCCAAGAGACCCAGTACTTC.

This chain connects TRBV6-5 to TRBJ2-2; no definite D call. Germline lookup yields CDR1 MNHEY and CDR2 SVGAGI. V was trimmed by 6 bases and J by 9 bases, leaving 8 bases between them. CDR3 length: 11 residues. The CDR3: CASRSARELFF. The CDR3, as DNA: TGTGCCAGCAGATCCGCTCGGGAGCTGTTTTTT.